This entry is about one T cell receptor (beta chain). The record originates from a study of cytomegalovirus exposure and HLA in healthy donors. The PCR made use of 60 Vbeta and 13 Jbeta primers. Method: immunoSEQ multiplex PCR; TCRdb's copy keeps in-frame clones and lacks some. Of some 150,000 clones listed, less than 85% were seen once; the top ten hold roughly 1.5%. J lost 7 bases, V lost 4 bases, and 4 bases had no gene match. The CDR3 spans 14 residues. Germline lookup yields CDR1 SGHKS and CDR2 YYEKEE (reference sequence). V gene TRBV5-5 combines with J gene TRBJ1-5; 11 positions agree with TRBD1. The sample consisted of PBMCs. This clonotype was obtained from a male donor in good health and CMV-seronegative. The CDR3 bases are TGTGCCAGCAGCCAAGGACAGGGGGCCCAGCCCCAGCATTTT. It encodes CASSQGQGAQPQHF.